This TCR beta chain was found in a study of T cells in Graves' hyperthyroidism and ophthalmopathy. What was amplified from RNA transcripts were TCR beta CDR3 regions. HTBI primers were used for first-round RT-PCR of the TCR CDR3. TCRdb passed the multiplex PCR reads through MiXCR, listing each CDR3 protein once. The sample consists of about 24,000 distinct CDR3 sequences, less than 65% of them appearing once. Material for sequencing was blood. This clonotype was obtained from a woman aged 40 to 50 with Graves' hyperthyroidism that later progressed to Graves' ophthalmopathy.

In nucleotides, the CDR3 is TGCAGTGCTAGTCCCCTGTCCGAGCAGTACTTC. It encodes CSASPLSEQYF. This sequence joins TRBV20-1 and TRBJ2-7, with unresolved D. This CDR3 spans 11 amino acids. Germline CDR1 and CDR2: DFQATT and SNEGSKA (reference sequence). V was cut by 3 bases and J by 6 bases, with 9 bases left in between.